This T cell receptor (beta chain) was sequenced in a study of blood T cell repertoires in COVID-19. Clones were sequenced by immunoSEQ multiplex PCR, and TCRdb holds only the in-frame ones, with some missing. The repertoire holds roughly 190,000 clones, more than 80% seen once, with 0.53% in the top ten. Germline assignment: CDR1 LGHNA and CDR2 YSLEER. The CDR3 length is 18 residues. Trimming removed 0 bases from V and 6 bases from J, with 18 bases in between. The chain employs TRBV4-3 and TRBJ1-6, with D perhaps TRBD1 (5 bases). The receptor comes from a man over 45 with acute or convalescent COVID-19. Sequencing input: peripheral blood. DNA for the CDR3: TGCGCCAGCAGCCAAGAAGCGGGGAGCGGGGCGACTAATTCACCCCTCCACTTT. This encodes CASSQEAGSGATNSPLHF.